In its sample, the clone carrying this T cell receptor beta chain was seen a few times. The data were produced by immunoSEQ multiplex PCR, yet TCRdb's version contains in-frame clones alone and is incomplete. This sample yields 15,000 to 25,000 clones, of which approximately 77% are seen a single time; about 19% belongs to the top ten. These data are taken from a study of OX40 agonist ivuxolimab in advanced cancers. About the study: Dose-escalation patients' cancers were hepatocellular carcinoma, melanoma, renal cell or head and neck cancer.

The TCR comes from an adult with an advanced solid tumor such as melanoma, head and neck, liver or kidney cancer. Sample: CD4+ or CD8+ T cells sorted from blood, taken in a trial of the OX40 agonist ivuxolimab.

The CDR3 sequence: CASSNFWYQETQYF. CDR3 DNA: TGTGCCAGCAGCAATTTCTGGTACCAAGAGACCCAGTACTTC. The chain has TRBV21-1 and TRBJ2-5. TRBV21-1 constitutes a pseudogene. The length of the CDR3 is 14 residues.